One T cell receptor beta chain is described in this entry. These data are taken from a study of blood T cell repertoires in COVID-19. This CDR3 has 13 amino acids. CDR1 and CDR2 from the germline V gene are SNHLY and FYNNEI. Losses at the gene ends were 8 bases for V and 14 bases for J; bases not matched to a gene: 11. This table comes from immunoSEQ multiplex PCR, and its TCRdb copy is limited to in-frame clones, with some not included. The table records about 240,000 clones, roughly four fifths of them present only once. This chain links TRBV2 with TRBJ2-3; 12 bases fit TRBD2. The receptor was derived from a woman in her 70s with acute or convalescent COVID-19. Material for sequencing was peripheral blood. CDR3 sequence: CASRSSSGGARYF. CDR3 in DNA: TGTGCCAGCCGCAGTTCTAGCGGGGGGGCCAGGTATTTT.